One and the same sample provided the 25 T cell receptor beta chains below, sequenced in a study of T cells in Graves' hyperthyroidism and ophthalmopathy. Using RNA transcripts as the source, TCR beta CDR3 regions were amplified. First-round RT-PCR with HTBI primers amplified the TCR CDR3 region. TCRdb re-called the multiplex PCR reads with MiXCR, one entry per CDR3 protein. The sample includes 250,000 to 300,000 distinct CDR3 sequences, approximately 15% seen only once; the top ten take about 14%. Sequences were obtained from blood. The receptors originated from a woman between 40 and 50 years old with Graves' hyperthyroidism that later progressed to Graves' ophthalmopathy.

This clonotype was seen only a few times. J is TRBJ2-3 and V is TRBV10-3, with 8 bases identical to TRBD2. The CDR3 contains 19 residues. CDR1 is ENHRY, CDR2 SYGVKD, per germline. The V segment lost 0 bases and the J segment 6 bases; nucleotides outside the gene matches: 17. The CDR3 spells CAISESNLGGSGSKDTQYF. For the CDR3, the DNA is TGTGCCATCAGTGAGTCGAATCTCGGGGGGAGCGGGAGCAAGGATACGCAGTATTTT.

This clonotype was counted ten times or more. This chain links TRBV11-2 with TRBJ2-7; the D is unclear. Germline CDR1 SGHAT, CDR2 FQNNGV. V lost 2 bases to trimming and J lost 2 bases, with 13 bases between them. The CDR3 loop spans 15 amino acids. CDR3 region: CASSLSGNPTYEQYF. CDR3 coding DNA: TGTGCCAGCAGCTTAAGTGGCAACCCCACCTACGAGCAGTACTTC.

This sequence joins TRBV5-6 and TRBJ1-2; D is possibly TRBD1 (6 bases). CDR1 is SGHDT and CDR2 is YYEEEE in the germline V gene. The CDR3 spans 15 residues. V lost 4 bases to trimming and J lost 5 bases, with 18 bases between them. The CDR3 is CASSTFGRTAYGYTF. In nucleotides, the CDR3 is TGTGCCAGCAGCACTTTTGGACGGACAGCTTATGGCTACACCTTC.

The gene calls are TRBV28 and TRBJ2-3; TRBD2 matches 7 bases. The V gene end was trimmed by 7 bases and the J gene end by 1 base; junction bases not matched to a gene: 5. CDR3 length: 14 residues. Germline V gene sequence: CDR1 MDHEN, CDR2 SYDVKM. CDR3 loop: CASTSAGGTDTQYF. The CDR3 nucleotides read TGTGCCAGCACCTCTGCGGGGGGCACAGATACGCAGTATTTT.

There are many counts of this clonotype. The chain uses TRBV29-1 and TRBJ2-1; D tentatively reads TRBD1 or TRBD2 (5 bases each). CDR1 and CDR2 from the germline V gene are SQVTM and ANQGSEA. This CDR3 contains 14 residues. V lost 3 bases, J lost 1 base, and 10 bases lay in between. In DNA form, the CDR3 reads TGCAGCGTTGAGGGACGTGGGTCCTACAATGAGCAGTTCTTC. It translates to CSVEGRGSYNEQFF.

This clonotype was counted ten times or more. The rearrangement links TRBV4-1 to TRBJ1-3; weak D call: TRBD1 (6 bases). The length of the CDR3 is 19 residues. Trimming stripped 0 bases from V and 0 bases from J, with 18 bases between. The germline CDR1 and CDR2 sequences are MGHRA and YSYEKL. The chain's CDR3 is CASSQEEVVAGDSGNTIYF. CDR3 sequence (DNA): TGCGCCAGCAGCCAAGAAGAGGTCGTGGCAGGGGACTCTGGAAACACCATATATTTT.

The sample holds many counts of this clonotype. The genes are TRBV12-5 and TRBJ2-1; TRBD2 aligns across 12 bases. The J segment lost 6 bases and the V segment lost 2 bases, leaving 20 bases of the junction unmatched. CDR1 LGHNT and CDR2 FRNRAP come from the germline V gene. The CDR3 loop spans 21 amino acids. The CDR3 DNA reads as TGTGCTAGTGGTTTGTCCCGGGCGGTGTCTAGCGGGAGGGGCCGGGGCAATGAGCAGTTCTTC. Its translation: CASGLSRAVSSGRGRGNEQFF.

The rearrangement uses TRBV4-1 and TRBJ2-2; 8 bases match TRBD2. J was trimmed by 4 bases and V by 1 base; bases with no gene match: 8. The V gene's germline CDR1 is MGHRA and CDR2 YSYEKL. This CDR3 region has 17 residues. The CDR3 coding sequence is TGCGCCAGCAGCCAAGGGCCGGGACTAGGGCTCACCGGGGAGCTGTTTTTT. Translated, it gives CASSQGPGLGLTGELFF.

This clonotype was counted at least ten times. The chain recombines TRBV10-3 with TRBJ2-1; TRBD1 might be the D (6 bases). The V gene's germline CDR1 is ENHRY and CDR2 SYGVKD. The CDR3 consists of 14 residues. The V end was cut by 9 bases, the J end by 6 bases, with 18 bases between. This CDR3 reads CAIATGTNSNEQFF. The CDR3 DNA reads as TGTGCCATTGCAACCGGGACAAATTCCAATGAGCAGTTCTTC.

This clonotype was observed at least ten times. This chain connects TRBV5-6 to TRBJ2-1, with 11 nucleotides matching TRBD1. Trimming at V came to 3 bases and at J to 5 bases, leaving 1 base not matched to a gene. This CDR3 spans 14 amino acids. Germline CDR1 and CDR2: SGHDT and YYEEEE. CDR3 protein: CASSSDRGHNEQFF. CDR3 bases: TGTGCCAGCAGCTCGGACAGGGGGCACAATGAGCAGTTCTTC.

This clonotype was counted at least ten times. CDR3 in amino acids: CASDGTVNTGELFF. In nucleotides, the CDR3 is TGTGCCAGCGATGGGACGGTTAACACCGGGGAGCTGTTTTTT. V gene TRBV2 combines with J gene TRBJ2-2; TRBD1 or TRBD2 may be the D gene (5 bases each). The CDR3 is made up of 14 amino acids. From germline, CDR1 is SNHLY and CDR2 FYNNEI. Trimming cost V 8 bases and J 2 bases, with 12 bases left between them.

This clonotype was seen at least ten times. This chain links TRBV6-1 with TRBJ1-5; 12 positions agree with TRBD1. Germline CDR1 reads MNHNS; CDR2 reads SASEGT. V lost 4 bases and J lost 3; bases outside the gene matches: 1. This CDR3 has 15 residues. DNA for the CDR3: TGTGCCAGCAGTGGGGACAGGGGGCACAATCAGCCCCAGCATTTT. Translating gives CASSGDRGHNQPQHF.

This clonotype was seen at least ten times. This chain uses TRBV3-1 with TRBJ1-2, with 10 bases lining up with TRBD1. Germline V lookup: CDR1 LGHDT, CDR2 YNNKEL (reference sequence). V was clipped by 3 bases and J by 5 bases; unmatched bases: 3. The CDR3 is 14 residues long. The CDR3 sequence is CASSQTGGFYGYTF. The CDR3 region has the DNA TGTGCCAGCAGCCAGACAGGGGGCTTTTATGGCTACACCTTC.

This sequence joins TRBV12-3 or TRBV12-4 and TRBJ2-7; 14 bases align to TRBD2. Trimming at V came to 6 bases and at J to 1 base, leaving 20 bases not matched to a gene. The CDR3 runs 21 residues. CDR3 coding DNA: TGTGCCAGCAGCACAGGGGGAATCTCGTGGACTAGCGGGAGGTTATCCTACGAGCAGTACTTC. It translates to CASSTGGISWTSGRLSYEQYF.

This clonotype was counted ten times or more. The chain joins TRBV15 to TRBJ1-3; D is uncertain. The V gene lost 1 base and the J gene lost 0 bases, with 16 bases spanning the gap. This CDR3 contains 18 residues. Germline assignment: CDR1 LNHNV and CDR2 YYDKDF (reference sequence). The CDR3: CATSRAPVLDLSGNTIYF. CDR3 sequence (DNA): TGTGCCACCAGCAGAGCACCCGTTTTGGATCTCTCTGGAAACACCATATATTTT.

The chain carries TRBV14 and TRBJ1-2; 11 nucleotides line up with TRBD1. Trimming cost V 3 bases and J 4 bases; bases outside gene matches: 4. The CDR3 is 15 amino acids. The germline CDR1 and CDR2 sequences are SGHDN and FVKESK. The CDR3 DNA sequence: TGTGCCAGCAGCCAGAACGGACAGGGGGCCTATGGCTACACCTTC. Encoded protein: CASSQNGQGAYGYTF.

The chain links TRBV20-1 to TRBJ2-1, with TRBD2 matching 7 bases. The length of the CDR3 is 17 residues. Germline values: CDR1 DFQATT, CDR2 SNEGSKA (reference sequence). V was clipped by 2 bases and J by 4 bases; unmatched bases: 14. The CDR3 protein is CSARFLAEFSAYNEQFF. CDR3 sequence (DNA): TGCAGTGCTAGATTTCTAGCGGAATTTAGCGCTTACAATGAGCAGTTCTTC.

This clonotype was counted many times. J is TRBJ2-5 and V is TRBV19; TRBD2 matches 14 bases. V gave up 5 bases and J gave up 4 bases; unmatched junction bases: 6. Germline V gene data show CDR1 as LNHDA and CDR2 as SQIVND (reference sequence). CDR3 length equals 16 residues. CDR3 sequence (DNA): TGTGCCAGTAGTCCGGGGACTAGCGGGAGCGGAGAGACCCAGTACTTC. The encoded protein is CASSPGTSGSGETQYF. The whole variable domain, filled in from reference TRBV19 and TRBJ2-5, reads DGGITQSPKYLFRKEGQNVTLSCEQNLNHDAMYWYRQDPGQGLRLIYYSQIVNDFQKGDIAEGYSVSREKKESFPLTVTSAQKNPTAFYLCASSPGTSGSGETQYFGPGTRLLVL.

V usage is TRBV20-1 and J usage is TRBJ2-1; D remains ambiguous. The CDR3 consists of 14 residues. Germline lookup yields CDR1 DFQATT and CDR2 SNEGSKA (reference sequence). V was shortened by 4 bases and J by 9 bases, with 19 bases between the two germline ends. CDR3 residues: CSATGDFRMTEQFF. As DNA, the CDR3 is TGCAGTGCTACCGGAGACTTCCGCATGACTGAGCAGTTCTTC.

This clonotype occurred a few times. Being one base from a much bigger clone, this may be a read error. The conserved closing phenylalanine or tryptophan is absent in this CDR3, likely reflecting a read error. The genes are TRBV27 and TRBJ2-1, with a tentative D call TRBD2 (5 bases). V shed 3 bases and J shed 0 bases, with 9 bases lying between them. CDR1 is MNHEY and CDR2 is SMNVEV in the germline V gene (reference sequence). This CDR3 region has 15 residues. Here the CDR3 reads CASSLRAVSYNEQFL. CDR3 DNA: TGTGCCAGCAGTTTGCGAGCGGTCTCCTACAATGAGCAGTTCCTC.

Points on this clonotype: This clone may be a read error of a much larger clone one base away. This rearrangement joins TRBV28 to TRBJ2-7; the D is unclear. Germline lookup yields CDR1 MDHEN and CDR2 SYDVKM. Deletions cut 3 bases from V and 2 bases from J, with 14 bases between. The length of the CDR3 is 15 residues. DNA of the CDR3: TGTGCCAGCAGTTTGTTGGGGAAGGGAACCTACGAGCAGTACTTC. As protein: CASSLLGKGTYEQYF.

A few counts support this clonotype. CDR3 region: CASSLPMDRSSYNEQFF. The CDR3 DNA sequence: TGTGCCAGTAGTCTGCCCATGGACAGGAGCTCCTACAATGAGCAGTTCTTC. The chain joins TRBV19 to TRBJ2-1; 7 nucleotides line up with TRBD1. CDR3 length: 17 residues. The V gene end was trimmed by 5 bases and the J gene end by 0 bases; junction bases not matched to a gene: 10. Germline CDR1 LNHDA, CDR2 SQIVND (reference sequence).

Regarding this clonotype: A read error may explain this, as a much larger clone is one base away. The chain employs TRBV9 and TRBJ2-7, with D possibly matching TRBD1 (6 bases). The CDR3 spans 14 residues. From germline, CDR1 is SGDLS and CDR2 YYNGEE. CDR3 amino acids: CTSSPGQGNYEQYF. The DNA of the CDR3 is TGTACCAGCAGCCCCGGTCAGGGGAACTACGAGCAGTACTTC.

This clonotype showed up just once. V usage is TRBV11-2 and J usage is TRBJ1-1; no clear D gene. CDR1 is SGHAT and CDR2 is FQNNGV in the germline V gene. This CDR3 comprises 14 residues. Trimming took off 2 bases at V and 0 bases at J, with 7 bases between the two ends. The CDR3 sequence: CASSLKVLNTEAFF. The DNA for the CDR3 is TGTGCCAGCAGCTTAAAGGTACTGAACACTGAAGCTTTCTTT.

The gene calls are TRBV28 and TRBJ1-5; D call uncertain. Germline-derived CDR1 and CDR2 are MDHEN and SYDVKM. The CDR3 spans 17 residues. V was pared by 1 base and J by 0 bases, with 13 bases between. The CDR3 loop is CASSLLIGQISNQPQHF. The CDR3 DNA follows: TGTGCCAGCAGTTTATTAATAGGCCAGATTAGCAATCAGCCCCAGCATTTT.